This is a list of T cell receptor beta chains from one sample in a study of early T cells in non-severe SARS-CoV-2 infection. TCRdb ran MiXCR on the 5' RACE reads and lists one entry per CDR3 protein. In the table there are over 85,000 distinct CDR3 sequences, 10% to 15% of which are singletons. The sample here was whole blood, taken at baseline. Every receptor here comes from an adult who was a healthcare worker with PCR-confirmed SARS-CoV-2 infection or an uninfected control (not recorded which). Both conserved end residues are part of each CDR3. A D gene is named only where the DNA matches it firmly. Size tells how often a clone was seen (once, few, many) or the class of an expanded clone, and some rows leave it out.

J gene,D gene,clone size,V gene,CDR3 length,CDR3 protein,CDR3 DNA
TRBJ1-2,NA,few,TRBV5-1,13,CASSLSDNYGYTF,TGCGCCAGCAGCTTGTCAGATAACTATGGCTACACCTTC
TRBJ2-1,TRBD2,many,TRBV20-1,15,CSARGLAGPYNEQFF,TGCAGTGCTAGAGGACTAGCGGGACCCTACAATGAGCAGTTCTTC
TRBJ1-1,NA,many,TRBV27,13,CASSPRRNTEAFF,TGTGCCAGCAGTCCCCGACGGAATACTGAAGCTTTCTTT
TRBJ2-7,TRBD1,many,TRBV20-1,15,CSAKYPRQGNHEQYF,TGCAGTGCTAAGTACCCAAGACAGGGCAACCACGAGCAGTACTTC
TRBJ2-3,NA,many,TRBV6-5,14,CASSSRPGTDTQYF,TGTGCCAGCAGTTCCCGGCCGGGCACAGATACGCAGTATTTT
TRBJ2-7,NA,many,TRBV6-6,16,CASSPVLPLTADEQYF,TGTGCCAGCAGTCCCGTGCTACCTCTAACGGCGGACGAGCAGTACTTC
TRBJ2-7,NA,few,TRBV10-1,14,CASSGGMPPYEQYF,TGCGCCAGCAGTGGAGGGATGCCCCCCTACGAGCAGTACTTC
TRBJ2-5,TRBD2,many,TRBV18,15,CASSPPGGVQETQYF,TGTGCCAGCTCACCACCGGGAGGGGTCCAAGAGACCCAGTACTTC
TRBJ1-4,NA,NA,TRBV3-1,15,CASSLKRTFIEKLFF,TGTGCCAGCAGCTTAAAGCGGACGTTTATTGAAAAACTGTTTTTT
TRBJ2-7,TRBD1,NA,TRBV20-1,13,CSAYHRGTYEQYF,TGCAGTGCTTACCACAGGGGAACCTACGAGCAGTACTTC
TRBJ2-1,TRBD1,NA,TRBV11-2,14,CASSSWTGNNEQFF,TGTGCCAGCAGCTCCTGGACAGGGAACAATGAGCAGTTCTTC
TRBJ2-4,NA,few,TRBV20-1,13,CSARGRALGIQYF,TGCAGTGCTAGAGGGAGAGCCCTAGGCATTCAGTACTTC
TRBJ2-2,TRBD1,few,TRBV6-5,16,CASTRGGTGRTGELFF,TGTGCCAGCACCCGGGGAGGGACAGGGCGCACCGGGGAGCTGTTTTTT
TRBJ1-1,NA,NA,TRBV7-9,15,CASSLGRTVNTEAFF,TGTGCCAGCAGCTTAGGGCGGACAGTGAACACTGAAGCTTTCTTT
TRBJ2-7,NA,NA,TRBV19,17,CASSIDSPGGGLYEQYF,TGTGCCAGTAGTATAGACTCCCCCGGAGGGGGGCTCTACGAGCAGTACTTC
TRBJ2-7,TRBD2,few,TRBV19,15,CASSYAGDRSYEQYF,TGTGCCAGTAGCTATGCGGGAGACCGCTCCTACGAGCAGTACTTC
TRBJ2-1,NA,once,TRBV29-1,14,CSAGSGTGYNEQFF,TGCAGCGCTGGGAGTGGGACTGGATACAATGAGCAGTTCTTC
TRBJ2-1,NA,few,TRBV29-1,14,CSVEAGRGNNEQFF,TGCAGCGTTGAAGCGGGCCGGGGAAACAATGAGCAGTTCTTC
TRBJ1-5,TRBD1,few,TRBV5-5,15,CASSSSTGMVQPQHF,TGTGCCAGCAGCTCCTCGACAGGGATGGTTCAGCCCCAGCATTTT
TRBJ1-5,TRBD1,NA,TRBV5-1,15,CASSLFTGDNQPQHF,TGCGCCAGCAGCTTGTTCACAGGGGACAATCAGCCCCAGCATTTT
TRBJ1-6,NA,NA,TRBV11-2,16,CASSPRGRTGLIPLHF,TGTGCCAGCAGTCCGAGAGGCAGAACAGGGCTTATCCCCCTCCACTTT
TRBJ1-1,NA,NA,TRBV20-1,13,CSAQGGGRFEAFF,TGCAGTGCCCAAGGCGGTGGGCGGTTTGAAGCTTTCTTT
TRBJ2-2,NA,NA,TRBV7-2,16,CASSYQRRRGTGELFF,TGTGCCAGCAGCTATCAAAGGAGACGAGGCACCGGGGAGCTGTTTTTT
TRBJ2-1,TRBD2,NA,TRBV3-1,16,CASSSSGGRSYNEQFF,TGTGCCAGCAGCAGTAGCGGGGGCCGCTCCTACAATGAGCAGTTCTTC
TRBJ2-2,NA,NA,TRBV7-9,16,CASSPRPGPNTGELFF,TGTGCCAGCAGCCCTAGGCCCGGGCCGAACACCGGGGAGCTGTTTTTT
TRBJ2-7,NA,NA,TRBV5-8,13,CASSLGVLYEQYF,TGTGCCAGCAGCCTGGGGGTCCTCTACGAGCAGTACTTC
TRBJ2-7,TRBD1,many,TRBV20-1,13,CSVAGQGAPGQYF,TGCAGTGTGGCGGGACAGGGGGCTCCTGGGCAGTACTTC
TRBJ2-3,NA,NA,TRBV25-1,14,CASSDRISTDTQYF,TGTGCCAGCAGTGACCGGATTAGCACAGATACGCAGTATTTT
TRBJ1-2,NA,many,TRBV7-9,16,CASSLEDLLSNYGYTF,TGTGCCAGCAGCTTGGAGGACCTCCTCTCTAACTATGGCTACACCTTC
TRBJ1-5,NA,many,TRBV27,14,CASSQGAGNQPQHF,TGTGCCAGCAGCCAAGGGGCGGGCAATCAGCCCCAGCATTTT
TRBJ1-5,NA,many,TRBV7-9,14,CASSREDSNQPQHF,TGTGCCAGCAGCCGTGAGGATAGCAATCAGCCCCAGCATTTT